This TCR beta chain derives from a study of blood T cell repertoires in COVID-19 (dated by TCRdb to 2020 to 2022). For the wider study: Samples from collaborators originated in the United States, Italy and Spain and spanned both the acute and convalescent phases of COVID-19. HLA class I and class II types, where available, came from metadata supplied by the sample provider rather than from assay-based typing. Subjects who had been exposed to COVID-19, were actively infected with it, or had recovered from it provided the deeply sampled blood TCRbeta repertoires that made up the dataset. The samples were drawn from two sources: the first 160 participants of the ongoing ImmuneRACE study, and some 1,300 subjects contributed by 6 global collaborators. A de-identified subject ID, COVID-19 status, age in years and sex were almost always included in the sample metadata. The repertoires were made available in a free public database intended to serve as a resource for research on the immune response to SARS-CoV-2. The material from the prospective study consisted of cDNA or gDNA derived from T cells, B-cell-depleted T cells, or PBMCs. What the authors observed across the whole study: The amount of clinical and demographic metadata varied by source and participant and was provided uncurated.

This clone has a handful of counts. The antigen it recognizes is unknown. Per-base qualities were not stored, and no clone one base away is much larger. The CDR3 spans 12 residues, from the cysteine through the phenylalanine. The only DNA kept is the CDR3, 36 bases in frame from the first base. V was cut back by 9 bases and J by 4 bases, leaving a gap of 12 bases between them. CDR1 and CDR2, looked up from the germline V gene, are MNHEY and SVGAGI. TCRbeta CDR3 regions were amplified from genomic DNA by means of the immunoSEQ Assay, a bias-controlled multiplex PCR. In the source study's methods: Within the assay, amplification of reference gene primers was used to estimate how many nucleated cells each sample contained. Sequence reads were collapsed and filtered to measure the absolute abundance of every unique TCRbeta CDR3 rearrangement. Productive Simpson clonality was computed per sample as the square root of Simpson's diversity index over productive rearrangements. TCRdb provides this immuneACCESS table in a form limited to in-frame rearrangements. Some clones are lacking; in checked studies, under half of them reflect an unresolved V gene, and why the rest are absent is not known. The D gene and trimming were derived from the DNA, and the V and J assignments and clone size from that table. In this sample the table shows some 200,000 clones, roughly 86% of which occur a single time. In total, the top ten clones hold roughly 2.6% of the sample.

The collaborating institutions used their own protocols to collect whole blood in K2EDTA tubes. For TCRbeta analysis, collaborators shipped samples in one of three forms: frozen whole blood, isolated PBMCs, or DNA extracted from either of those sample types. In this chain, TRBV6-5 is recombined with TRBJ1-2; the D gene lacks a confident call. The specimen was peripheral blood. This receptor was identified in a man aged 35-49 years with active or convalescent COVID-19. CDR3 protein: CASWWAGYGYTF. The sequenced DNA is TGTGCCAGTTGGTGGGCGGGCTATGGCTACACCTTC.